This entry concerns a single TCR beta chain. Its antigen is still unknown. This PCR relied on a set of 60 Vbeta primers and 13 Jbeta primers. Sequenced by immunoSEQ multiplex PCR; TCRdb stores in-frame clones only, minus some. The sample contains 100,000 to 150,000 clones, roughly 85% of which appear only once. This specimen belongs to a study of cytomegalovirus exposure and HLA in healthy donors. Findings and limits, study-wide: With high specificity and sensitivity, the classifier reportedly diagnosed cytomegalovirus status. In a later analysis, across HLA loci, associated TCR counts were highest for DRB1, lowest for HLA-C.

The sample taken for sequencing was PBMCs. This TCR came from a woman in her thirties or forties in good health and CMV-seropositive.

The CDR3 DNA reads as TGTGCCACCGAGTCGCCAGGGGGCTTTTCACCCCTCCACTTT. Translating gives CATESPGGFSPLHF. The gene calls are TRBV5-4 and TRBJ1-6; 8 nucleotides align to TRBD1. Germline-derived CDR1 and CDR2 are SGHNT and YYREEE (reference sequence). The CDR3 is 14 amino acids. Unmatched junction bases numbered 11, after V lost 9 bases and J lost 9 bases.